One sample yielded the 25 T cell receptor beta chains listed below, sequenced in a study of blood T cell repertoires in COVID-19. The assay was immunoSEQ multiplex PCR, and TCRdb's table has in-frame clones only and misses some. The profile covers approximately 200,000 clones, with roughly nine tenths appearing a single time and approximately 11% taken by the ten largest. The sample comprised PBMCs or T cells enriched from blood (not recorded which). All receptors derive from a man under 40 who had recovered from COVID-19.

The chain combines TRBV10-1 with TRBJ2-7, with D possibly TRBD2 on 6 matching bases. The V end was cut by 2 bases, the J end by 2 bases, with 13 bases between. The CDR3 contains 15 residues. Germline CDR1 reads WNHNN; CDR2 reads SYGVQD (reference sequence). Written as DNA, the CDR3 is TGCGCCAGCAGTGAGACCGGAGGGGAAACCTACGAGCAGTACTTC. It codes for CASSETGGETYEQYF.

The chain links TRBV4-3 to TRBJ2-3; 11 bases align to TRBD1. Trimming at V came to 2 bases and at J to 2 bases, leaving 6 bases not matched to a gene. Germline CDR1 LGHNA, CDR2 YSLEER. The CDR3 length is 17 residues. In DNA form, the CDR3 reads TGCGCCAGCAGCCAATCCGGACAGGGGGCTTACACAGATACGCAGTATTTT. The encoded protein is CASSQSGQGAYTDTQYF.

The chain links TRBV27 to TRBJ2-2; D gene unclear. From germline, CDR1 is MNHEY and CDR2 SMNVEV (reference sequence). This CDR3 is built from 17 residues. The ends were cut back, 6 bases at V and 5 bases at J, with 22 bases in the middle. CDR3 residues: CASRHSTVQKITGELFF. The CDR3 DNA follows: TGTGCCAGCAGACACAGTACCGTCCAAAAGATAACCGGGGAGCTGTTTTTT.

This clone was recorded only once. This chain connects TRBV19 to TRBJ1-2, with TRBD1 as a possible D gene (6 bases). This CDR3 has 14 amino acids. V was clipped by 9 bases and J by 4 bases, with 18 bases between them. In germline, CDR1 is LNHDA, CDR2 SQIVND (reference sequence). CDR3 sequence: CASRDNPTFYGYTF. The CDR3 DNA reads as TGTGCCAGCAGGGACAACCCAACCTTCTATGGCTACACCTTC.

The chain combines TRBV6-2 or TRBV6-3 with TRBJ1-2; 7 nucleotides match TRBD1. CDR3 length equals 15 residues. V shed 0 bases, J shed 4 bases, and the junction held 5 bases outside the gene matches. Germline values: CDR1 MNHEY, CDR2 SVGEGT. The CDR3 sequence: CASSYSIGGGYGYTF. The CDR3, as DNA: TGTGCCAGCAGTTACTCGATAGGGGGCGGCTATGGCTACACCTTC.

The V gene is TRBV7-9, the J gene TRBJ2-3; tentative D call: TRBD1 (5 bases). The CDR3 length is 15 residues. Germline loops: CDR1 SEHNR, CDR2 FQNEAQ (reference sequence). V dropped 2 bases and J dropped 0 bases, with 9 bases sitting between them. CDR3 in amino acids: CASSLQAGSTDTQYF. The DNA for the CDR3 is TGTGCCAGCAGCTTACAGGCAGGGAGCACAGATACGCAGTATTTT.

The genes are TRBV24-1 and TRBJ2-1; D ambiguous. V was shortened by 5 bases and J by 4 bases, with 5 bases between the two germline ends. Germline lookup yields CDR1 KGHDR and CDR2 SFDVKD. The CDR3 spans 12 residues. CDR3 loop: CATSGRYNEQFF. The CDR3 coding sequence is TGTGCCACCAGTGGCAGATACAATGAGCAGTTCTTC.

The V call is TRBV30, the J call TRBJ1-1; possible D gene TRBD1, 5 bases. V lost 1 base, J lost 6 bases, and 12 bases lay in between. This CDR3 spans 13 amino acids. Germline V gene data show CDR1 as GTSNPN and CDR2 as SVGIG (reference sequence). This chain's CDR3 is CAWSGRGRPEAFF. For the CDR3, the DNA is TGTGCCTGGAGTGGGCGGGGGAGGCCTGAAGCTTTCTTT.

V is TRBV19 and J is TRBJ2-7, with D uncertain. Germline CDR1 LNHDA, CDR2 SQIVND (reference sequence). The V and J ends lost 4 bases and 3 bases respectively, with 7 bases between them. The CDR3 runs to 12 residues. CDR3 amino acids: CASSSSGYEQYF. The CDR3 coding sequence is TGTGCCAGTAGTAGCTCCGGCTACGAGCAGTACTTC.

The J gene is TRBJ2-5, the V gene TRBV5-1; D unresolved. Per the germline V gene, CDR1 is SGHRS and CDR2 is YFSETQ. V lost 3 bases to trimming and J lost 2 bases, with 14 bases between them. The CDR3 consists of 15 residues. The CDR3 DNA is TGCGCCAGCAGCTCTAATGTCGTGCCTCAAGAGACCCAGTACTTC. This sequence encodes CASSSNVVPQETQYF.

The genes are TRBV3-1 (or the pseudogene TRBV3-2) and TRBJ1-6, with D possibly TRBD1 on 5 matching bases. Trimming pared 4 bases from V and 4 bases from J, leaving 11 bases between. The CDR3 length is 15 residues. Germline V gives CDR1 LGHDT, CDR2 YNNKEL (reference sequence). The CDR3 DNA is TGTGCCAGCAGCCGAACCTCAGGGTATAATTCACCCCTCCACTTT. It is translated as CASSRTSGYNSPLHF.

This clone was seen only once. The chain employs TRBV5-1 and TRBJ2-3, with D perhaps TRBD2 (6 bases). Germline CDR1 SGHRS, CDR2 YFSETQ. Trimming pared 4 bases from V and 4 bases from J, leaving 13 bases between. The CDR3 covers 14 residues. The CDR3 is CASSTGDRADTQYF. The CDR3 bases are TGCGCCAGCAGCACGGGGGATCGGGCAGATACGCAGTATTTT.

This chain connects TRBV5-1 to TRBJ1-2; D unclear. With 0 bases removed from V and 6 bases from J, the gap between germline ends came to 15 bases. This CDR3 region has 15 residues. Germline V gene sequence: CDR1 SGHRS, CDR2 YFSETQ. CDR3 in DNA: TGCGCCAGCAGCTTGGCCCTCGCGGGTTTCAATGGCTACACCTTC. It codes for CASSLALAGFNGYTF.

V usage is TRBV14 and J usage is TRBJ2-2, with unresolved D. Looked up from germline, CDR1 is SGHDN and CDR2 is FVKESK. The CDR3 length is 12 residues. V gave up 4 bases and J gave up 6 bases, with 6 bases separating them. CDR3 nucleotide sequence: TGTGCCAGCAGCCCCGGTCCCGGGGAGCTGTTTTTT. It is translated as CASSPGPGELFF. The full variable domain, in which reference TRBV14 and TRBJ2-2 provide the parts outside the CDR3, is EAGVTQFPSHSVIEKGQTVTLRCDPISGHDNLYWYRRVMGKEIKFLLHFVKESKQDESGMPNNRFLAERTGGTYSTLKVQPAELEDSGVYFCASSPGPGELFFGEGSRLTVL.

This sequence joins TRBV5-6 and TRBJ1-5; 9 nucleotides match TRBD1. V trimming: 4 bases; J trimming: 2 bases; junction bases outside the gene matches: 1. This CDR3 has 14 amino acids. Germline-derived CDR1 and CDR2 are SGHDT and YYEEEE. CDR3 loop: CASSRTGGNQPQHF. The CDR3 coding sequence is TGTGCCAGCAGCAGGACAGGGGGCAATCAGCCCCAGCATTTT.

CDR3 sequence reads: CAISEEGGTEAFF. DNA of the CDR3: TGTGCCATCAGTGAGGAGGGAGGCACTGAAGCTTTCTTT. The chain combines TRBV10-3 with TRBJ1-1; D is undetermined. Germline V gives CDR1 ENHRY, CDR2 SYGVKD. V gave up 2 bases and J gave up 4 bases, with 8 bases separating them. This CDR3 is built from 13 residues.

The CDR3 coding sequence is TGTGCCAGCCGCGGGGGGGGAGGAAGGTATAGCAATCAGCCCCAGCATTTT. It codes for CASRGGGGRYSNQPQHF. V usage is TRBV19 and J usage is TRBJ1-5, with D perhaps TRBD1 (5 bases). The V gene's germline CDR1 is LNHDA and CDR2 SQIVND (reference sequence). Trimming took off 9 bases at V and 0 bases at J, with 21 bases between the two ends. The CDR3 extends over 17 amino acids.

The chain joins TRBV6-5 to TRBJ1-5; D is ambiguous. V lost 6 bases to trimming and J lost 6 bases, with 9 bases between them. The CDR3 spans 12 residues. Germline V CDR1 and CDR2: MNHEY, SVGAGI. CDR3 in amino acids: CASSPGSQPQHF. The CDR3 DNA reads as TGTGCCAGCAGCCCCGGTTCTCAGCCCCAGCATTTT.

The chain employs TRBV4-2 and TRBJ2-7, with D unclear. V gave up 0 bases and J gave up 3 bases, with 12 bases separating them. This CDR3 has 15 amino acids. Germline CDR1 and CDR2: LGHNA and YNFKEQ. In DNA, the CDR3 is TGTGCCAGCAGCCAAGAAAGTGTTCAGTTCTACGAGCAGTACTTC. Amino acid sequence: CASSQESVQFYEQYF.

The chain carries TRBV6-5 and TRBJ2-1; D gene unclear. The V end lost 2 bases, the J end lost 4 bases, and 6 bases lay between the germline ends. The CDR3 has 13 amino acids. Germline CDR1 reads MNHEY; CDR2 reads SVGAGI. The CDR3 loop is CASSYQKYNEQFF. The CDR3 DNA sequence: TGTGCCAGCAGTTACCAGAAATACAATGAGCAGTTCTTC.

The chain links TRBV11-2 to TRBJ2-7; possible D gene TRBD1, 5 bases. CDR1 SGHAT and CDR2 FQNNGV come from the germline V gene. The V end lost 5 bases, the J end lost 1 base, and 6 bases lay between the germline ends. The CDR3 is 12 amino acids. The CDR3 bases are TGTGCCAGCAGCAACAGGTCCTACGAGCAGTACTTC. It encodes CASSNRSYEQYF.

CDR3 in amino acids: CATQTGSSYEQYF. In DNA form, the CDR3 reads TGTGCCACCCAGACAGGGAGCTCCTACGAGCAGTACTTC. The chain employs TRBV6-5 and TRBJ2-7; TRBD1 aligns across 7 bases. Germline CDR1 MNHEY, CDR2 SVGAGI. The CDR3 spans 13 residues. V gave up 10 bases and J gave up 0 bases; unmatched junction bases: 6.

The chain uses TRBV19 and TRBJ2-1; the match to TRBD1 covers 10 bases. The CDR3 is made up of 18 amino acids. Germline trimming cut 4 bases from V and 9 bases from J; bases unmatched to any gene: 18. Germline V gives CDR1 LNHDA, CDR2 SQIVND (reference sequence). The CDR3 DNA follows: TGTGCCAGTAGTACCAAACACCGGGACAGGGGCGGTTTAGGTGAGCAGTTCTTC. This encodes CASSTKHRDRGGLGEQFF.

The genes are TRBV3-1 (or the pseudogene TRBV3-2) and TRBJ1-2, with D possibly TRBD1 on 6 matching bases. This CDR3 has 14 amino acids. CDR1 is LGHDT, CDR2 YNNKEL, per germline (reference sequence). With 3 bases removed from V and 5 bases from J, the gap between germline ends came to 13 bases. The CDR3 here is CASSQVQGPYGYTF. CDR3 nucleotide sequence: TGTGCCAGCAGCCAGGTACAGGGCCCATATGGCTACACCTTC.

This chain uses TRBV6-5 with TRBJ2-7, with TRBD2 as a possible D gene (5 bases). The germline V and J ends were trimmed by 6 bases and 7 bases, with 16 bases remaining between them. The CDR3 extends over 13 amino acids. The germline gives CDR1 MNHEY, CDR2 SVGAGI. CDR3 sequence (DNA): TGTGCCAGCAGAGCGGTCCTCAAGGGAGAGCAGTACTTC. Amino acids: CASRAVLKGEQYF.